These T cell receptor beta chains were read from a single sample in a study of tissue T cells after allogeneic stem cell transplantation. Sequencing used immunoSEQ multiplex PCR; TCRdb keeps in-frame clones, though not all of them. The sample records roughly 3,200 clones, 55% to 75% being singletons. The sequencing here drew on tissue from the right colon, taken at autopsy. The receptors originated from a male donor at least 60 years old with lung cancer. CDR3s include the opening cysteine and the closing phenylalanine or tryptophan. The D gene is left open where the match is weak. Clone size is stated in some rows and not others, as once, few, many or a class when expanded.

cdr3_length j_call d_call clone_size v_call cdr3_aa cdr3_nt
13 TRBJ1-2 TRBD1 . TRBV6-2/TRBV6-3 CASSQGQNYGYTF TGTGCCAGCAGTCAGGGACAGAACTATGGCTACACCTTC
15 TRBJ2-2 TRBD2 once TRBV19 CASSIRLAGVGELFF TGTGCCAGTAGTATAAGGCTAGCGGGAGTCGGGGAGCTGTTTTTT
16 TRBJ2-1 TRBD2 . TRBV5-1 CASSLAWAGDRNEQFF TGCGCCAGCAGCTTGGCCTGGGCGGGAGATCGGAATGAGCAGTTCTTC
16 TRBJ2-7 . . TRBV6-2/TRBV6-3 CASSYRPGASSYEQYF TGTGCCAGCAGTTACCGACCGGGTGCGAGCTCCTACGAGCAGTACTTC
12 TRBJ1-6 . . TRBV7-9 CASSEMVSPLHF TGTGCCAGCAGCGAAATGGTTTCACCCCTCCACTTT
16 TRBJ1-4 . . TRBV28 CASSLGDFRTNEKLFF TGTGCCAGCAGTTTGGGGGACTTCCGCACTAATGAAAAACTGTTTTTT
15 TRBJ1-1 . . TRBV19 CASSRLTGGSTEAFF TGTGCCAGTAGTCGACTTACGGGGGGGAGCACTGAAGCTTTCTTT
17 TRBJ1-5 . large TRBV19 CASSKGTHPMSNQPQHF TGTGCCAGTAGTAAGGGGACTCATCCGATGAGCAATCAGCCCCAGCATTTT
14 TRBJ2-7 . . TRBV7-8 CASSGTGDFSEQYF TGTGCCAGCAGCGGGACGGGGGATTTCTCCGAGCAGTACTTC
12 TRBJ2-7 . once TRBV18 CASSPSSAEQYF TGTGCCAGCTCACCCTCCTCGGCCGAGCAGTACTTC
13 TRBJ2-7 . few TRBV27 CASSDYERWEQYF TGTGCCAGCAGCGATTACGAGCGGTGGGAGCAGTACTTC
15 TRBJ2-2 . . TRBV5-1 CASSLGGWNTGELFF TGCGCCAGCAGCTTGGGAGGTTGGAACACCGGGGAGCTGTTTTTT
16 TRBJ2-5 TRBD2 once TRBV18 CASSPPGLTLFGTQYF TGTGCCAGCTCACCTCCGGGACTAACCTTGTTTGGGACCCAGTACTTC
13 TRBJ2-5 TRBD2 . TRBV7-2 CASSWGLAETQYF TGTGCCAGCAGCTGGGGACTAGCGGAGACCCAGTACTTC
14 TRBJ1-1 . once TRBV29-1 CSADADSRNTEAFF TGCAGCGCCGACGCCGACAGCCGGAACACTGAAGCTTTCTTT
12 TRBJ2-7 . . TRBV12-3/TRBV12-4 CASSFSSLEQYF TGTGCCAGCAGTTTTTCCTCCCTCGAGCAGTACTTC
14 TRBJ2-7 . . TRBV3-1/TRBV3-2 CASSQDRELPEQYF TGTGCCAGCAGCCAAGACAGGGAACTACCCGAGCAGTACTTC
13 TRBJ2-2 . . TRBV19 CASSNRVTGELFF TGTGCCAGTAGTAACAGGGTTACCGGGGAGCTGTTTTTT
12 TRBJ2-1 . . TRBV5-4 CASSISENEQFF TGTGCCAGCAGCATTAGCGAGAATGAGCAGTTCTTC
11 TRBJ1-1 . . TRBV6-5 CAAQGLFEAFF TGTGCCGCACAGGGCCTATTCGAAGCTTTCTTT
16 TRBJ1-1 TRBD1 . TRBV6-1 CASSEVPYAGGTEAFF TGTGCCAGCAGTGAAGTCCCGTATGCAGGGGGCACTGAAGCTTTCTTT
14 TRBJ2-1 TRBD1 once TRBV14 CASSGQGAWYEQFF TGTGCCAGCAGCGGACAGGGGGCTTGGTATGAGCAGTTCTTC